The sequence of this TCR beta chain was determined in a study of a mutant IDH1 vaccine in newly diagnosed glioma. Across the study: The sex distribution of treated patients was approximately 62% male and approximately 40% female, with a mean age of around 40 years.

This table comes from immunoSEQ multiplex PCR, and its TCRdb copy is limited to in-frame clones, with some not included. The sample shows roughly 51,000 clones, around 86% of them seen only once. V was shortened by 3 bases and J by 5 bases, with 2 bases between the two germline ends. The germline V gene has CDR1 DFQATT and CDR2 SNEGSKA (reference sequence). The CDR3 runs to 10 residues. The time point denotes: baseline, week 1 (first vaccination visit). As for treatment: pre-vaccination baseline after standard-of-care therapy. The sequencing here drew on PBMCs, taken from a glioma patient treated with radiotherapy, temozolomide or both. The TCR comes from a man aged 40-50 years with glioma. The rearrangement joins TRBV20-1 to TRBJ2-1; D not resolved. The CDR3 sequence is CSASNNEQFF. The CDR3 nucleotides read TGCAGTGCTAGCAACAATGAGCAGTTCTTC.